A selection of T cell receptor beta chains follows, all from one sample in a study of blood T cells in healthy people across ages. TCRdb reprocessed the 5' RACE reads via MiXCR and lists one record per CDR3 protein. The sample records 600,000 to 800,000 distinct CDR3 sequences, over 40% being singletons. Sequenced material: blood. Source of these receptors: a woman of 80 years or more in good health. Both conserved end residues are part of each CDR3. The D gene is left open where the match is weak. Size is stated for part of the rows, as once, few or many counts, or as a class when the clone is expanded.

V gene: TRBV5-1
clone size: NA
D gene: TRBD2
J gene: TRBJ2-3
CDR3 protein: CASSDLTSGSTDTQYF
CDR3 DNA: TGCGCCAGCAGCGACCTGACTAGCGGGAGCACAGATACGCAGTATTTT

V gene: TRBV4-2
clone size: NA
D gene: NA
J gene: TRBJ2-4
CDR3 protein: CASSQETGSNIQYF
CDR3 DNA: TGTGCCAGCAGCCAAGAGACAGGATCAAACATTCAGTACTTC

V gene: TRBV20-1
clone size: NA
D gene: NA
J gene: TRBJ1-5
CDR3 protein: CSATGGWETNQPQHF
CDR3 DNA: TGCAGTGCTACAGGAGGATGGGAAACAAATCAGCCCCAGCATTTT

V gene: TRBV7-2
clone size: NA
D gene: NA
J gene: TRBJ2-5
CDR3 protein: CASSLDGFGKTQYF
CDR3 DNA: TGTGCCAGCAGCTTAGATGGGTTCGGGAAGACCCAGTACTTC

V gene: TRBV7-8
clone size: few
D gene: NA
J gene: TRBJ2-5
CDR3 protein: CASSLVAAYGEQYF
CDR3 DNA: TGTGCCAGCAGCTTAGTAGCGGCCTATGGTGAGCAGTACTTC

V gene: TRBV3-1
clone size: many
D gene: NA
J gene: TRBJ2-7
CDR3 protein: CASSRSGLGEQYF
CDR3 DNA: TGTGCCAGCAGCCGGTCCGGGCTTGGCGAGCAGTACTTC

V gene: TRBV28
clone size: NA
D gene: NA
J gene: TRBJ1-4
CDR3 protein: CASLQGNYEKLFF
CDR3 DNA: TGTGCCAGCCTACAGGGAAATTATGAAAAACTGTTTTTT

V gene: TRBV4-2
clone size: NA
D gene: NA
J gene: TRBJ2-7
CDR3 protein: CASSQEGAGPWEQYF
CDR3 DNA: TGTGCCAGCAGCCAAGAAGGGGCAGGGCCCTGGGAGCAGTACTTC

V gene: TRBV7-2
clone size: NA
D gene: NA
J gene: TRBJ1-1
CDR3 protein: CASSPAIGNTEAFF
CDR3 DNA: TGTGCCAGCAGCCCCGCCATCGGGAACACTGAAGCTTTCTTT

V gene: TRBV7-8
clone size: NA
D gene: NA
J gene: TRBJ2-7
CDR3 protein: CASSLENRVPYEQYF
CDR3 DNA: TGTGCCAGCAGCTTAGAAAACAGGGTCCCCTACGAGCAGTACTTC

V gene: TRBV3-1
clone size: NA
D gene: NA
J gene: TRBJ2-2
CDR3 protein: CASSRKGDTGELFF
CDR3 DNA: TGTGCCAGCAGCCGGAAAGGAGACACCGGGGAGCTGTTTTTT

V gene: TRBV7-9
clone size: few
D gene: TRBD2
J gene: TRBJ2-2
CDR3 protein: CASSLVGGRRTGELFF
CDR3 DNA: TGTGCCAGCAGCTTAGTCGGCGGGAGACGGACCGGGGAGCTGTTTTTT

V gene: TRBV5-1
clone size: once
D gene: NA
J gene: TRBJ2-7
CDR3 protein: CASSLELPYNERYF
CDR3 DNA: TGCGCCAGCAGCTTGGAACTTCCCTACAATGAGCGGTACTTC

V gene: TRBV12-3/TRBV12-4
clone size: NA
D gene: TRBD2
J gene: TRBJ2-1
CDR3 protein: CASSSASGFYNEQFF
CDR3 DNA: TGTGCCAGCAGTTCTGCTAGCGGGTTCTACAATGAGCAGTTCTTC

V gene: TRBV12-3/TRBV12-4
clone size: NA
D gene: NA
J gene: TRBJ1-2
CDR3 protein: CASSLEGPGYTF
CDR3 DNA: TGTGCCAGCAGTTTGGAGGGTCCGGGCTACACCTTC

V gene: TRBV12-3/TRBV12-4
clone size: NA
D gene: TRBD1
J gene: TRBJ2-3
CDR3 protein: CASQDRGGTDMEYF
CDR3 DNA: TGTGCTTCACAGGACAGGGGGGGCACAGATATGGAATATTTT

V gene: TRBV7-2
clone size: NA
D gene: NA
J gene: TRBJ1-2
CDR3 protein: CASSLDRASYTF
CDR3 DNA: TGTGCCAGCAGCTTAGACAGGGCAAGCTACACCTTC

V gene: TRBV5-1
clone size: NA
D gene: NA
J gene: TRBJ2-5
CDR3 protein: CASSSQTATKETQYF
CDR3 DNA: TGCGCCAGCAGCTCCCAAACCGCGACAAAAGAGACCCAGTACTTC

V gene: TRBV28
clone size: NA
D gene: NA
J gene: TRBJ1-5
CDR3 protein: CASSLQTPFNQPQHF
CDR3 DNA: TGTGCCAGCAGTTTACAGACACCCTTCAATCAGCCCCAGCATTTT

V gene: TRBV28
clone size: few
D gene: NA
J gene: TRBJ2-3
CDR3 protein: CASSLRVDTQYF
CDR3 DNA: TGTGCCAGCAGTCTCAGGGTTGATACGCAGTATTTT

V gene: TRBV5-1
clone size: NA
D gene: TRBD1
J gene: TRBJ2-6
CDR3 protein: CASSPQGTAGANVLTF
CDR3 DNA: TGCGCCAGCAGCCCCCAGGGGACAGCTGGGGCCAACGTCCTGACTTTC

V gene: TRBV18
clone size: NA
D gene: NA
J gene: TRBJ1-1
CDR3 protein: CASSPDSSFTDTEAFF
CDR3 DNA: TGTGCCAGCTCACCGGACAGCAGCTTTACAGACACTGAAGCTTTCTTT

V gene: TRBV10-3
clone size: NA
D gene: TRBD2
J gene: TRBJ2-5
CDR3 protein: CAISESDGLGAQETQYF
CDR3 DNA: TGTGCCATCAGTGAGTCGGACGGACTAGGGGCCCAAGAGACCCAGTACTTC

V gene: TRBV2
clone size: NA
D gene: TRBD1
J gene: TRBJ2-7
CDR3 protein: CASSDLGQGAGEQYF
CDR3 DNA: TGTGCCAGCAGTGATTTGGGACAGGGGGCTGGCGAGCAGTACTTC

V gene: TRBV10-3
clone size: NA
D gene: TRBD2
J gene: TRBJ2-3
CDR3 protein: CAISPTSAADTQYF
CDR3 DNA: TGTGCCATCAGTCCTACTAGCGCAGCAGATACGCAGTATTTT

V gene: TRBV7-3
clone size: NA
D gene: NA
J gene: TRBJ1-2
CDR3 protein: CASSLDAGVGGYTF
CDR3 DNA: TGTGCCAGCAGCTTAGATGCAGGGGTCGGTGGCTACACCTTC

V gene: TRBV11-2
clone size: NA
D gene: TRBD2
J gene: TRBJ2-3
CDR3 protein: CASSLEGLAGLAQYF
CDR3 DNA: TGTGCCAGCAGCTTAGAGGGACTAGCGGGTTTAGCGCAGTATTTT

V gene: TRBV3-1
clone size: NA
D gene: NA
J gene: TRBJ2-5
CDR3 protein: CASTQGGSAQETQYF
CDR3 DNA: TGTGCCAGCACTCAGGGTGGGAGCGCCCAAGAGACCCAGTACTTC

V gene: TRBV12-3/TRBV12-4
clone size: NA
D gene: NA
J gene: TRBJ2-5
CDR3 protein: CASRPGPGIRETQYF
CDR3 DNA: TGTGCCAGCAGGCCCGGGCCGGGGATTCGGGAGACCCAGTACTTC

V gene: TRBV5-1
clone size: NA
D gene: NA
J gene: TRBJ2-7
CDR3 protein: CASSLAGGLNNEQYF
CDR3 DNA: TGCGCCAGCAGCTTGGCGGGGGGCCTAAATAACGAGCAGTACTTC

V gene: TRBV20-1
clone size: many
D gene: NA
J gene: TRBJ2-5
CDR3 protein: CSARADYAETQYF
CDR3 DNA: TGCAGTGCTAGAGCGGACTACGCAGAGACCCAGTACTTC

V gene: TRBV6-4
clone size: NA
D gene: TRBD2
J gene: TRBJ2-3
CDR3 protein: CASSESAGDVTQYF
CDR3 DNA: TGTGCCAGCAGTGAATCAGCGGGAGATGTTACGCAGTATTTT

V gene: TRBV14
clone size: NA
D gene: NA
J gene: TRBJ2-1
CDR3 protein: CASSPILGRGSNEQFF
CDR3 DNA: TGTGCCAGCAGCCCAATCCTAGGTCGTGGGAGCAATGAGCAGTTCTTC

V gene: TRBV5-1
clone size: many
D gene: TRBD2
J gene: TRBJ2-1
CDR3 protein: CASSLEAGLAVNEQFF
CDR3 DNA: TGCGCCAGCAGCTTGGAGGCGGGACTAGCGGTTAATGAGCAGTTCTTC

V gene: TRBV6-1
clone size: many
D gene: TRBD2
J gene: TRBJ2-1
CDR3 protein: CASIQGTSGDEQFF
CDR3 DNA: TGTGCCAGCATCCAAGGGACTAGCGGCGATGAGCAGTTCTTC

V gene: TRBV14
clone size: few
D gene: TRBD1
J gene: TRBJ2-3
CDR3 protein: CASSYGTGIRSDTQYF
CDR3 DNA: TGTGCCAGCAGCTACGGGACAGGGATAAGGTCAGATACGCAGTATTTT

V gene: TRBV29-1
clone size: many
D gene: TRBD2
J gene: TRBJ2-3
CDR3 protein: CSVREVLGRGTQYF
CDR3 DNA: TGCAGCGTTCGGGAGGTCCTGGGGCGGGGTACGCAGTATTTT

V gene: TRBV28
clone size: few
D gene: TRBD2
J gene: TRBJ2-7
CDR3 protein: CASTLGGGPSDEQYF
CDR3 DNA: TGTGCCAGCACCCTTGGGGGGGGACCTTCGGACGAGCAGTACTTC

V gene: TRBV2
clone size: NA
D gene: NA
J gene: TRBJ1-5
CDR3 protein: CASSIMRGVNDQPQHF
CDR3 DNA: TGTGCCAGCAGTATAATGCGGGGGGTCAACGATCAGCCCCAGCATTTT

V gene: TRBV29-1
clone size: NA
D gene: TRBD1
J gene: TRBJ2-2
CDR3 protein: CSVFTGEHGELFF
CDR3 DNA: TGCAGCGTTTTTACAGGGGAGCACGGGGAGCTGTTTTTT

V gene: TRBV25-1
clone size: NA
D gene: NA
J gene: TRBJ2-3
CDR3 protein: CASSEAASVATQYF
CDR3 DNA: TGTGCCAGCAGTGAAGCCGCTAGCGTCGCTACGCAGTATTTT

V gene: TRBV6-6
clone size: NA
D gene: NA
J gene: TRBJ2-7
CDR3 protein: CASSYSKGGGSYEQYF
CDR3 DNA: TGTGCCAGCAGTTATTCGAAGGGGGGCGGCTCCTACGAGCAGTACTTC

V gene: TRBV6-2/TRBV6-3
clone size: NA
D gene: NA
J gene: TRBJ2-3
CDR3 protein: CAGNFGTDTQYF
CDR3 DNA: TGTGCCGGCAACTTCGGGACAGATACGCAGTATTTT

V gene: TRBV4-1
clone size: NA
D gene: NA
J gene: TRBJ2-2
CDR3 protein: CASSQPGQLGELFF
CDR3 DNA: TGCGCCAGCAGCCAACCGGGACAACTGGGGGAGCTGTTTTTT

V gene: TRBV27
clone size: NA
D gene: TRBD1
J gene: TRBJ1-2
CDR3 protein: CASSFLRGDSYGYTF
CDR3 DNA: TGTGCCAGCAGTTTTTTAAGGGGGGACAGCTATGGCTACACCTTC

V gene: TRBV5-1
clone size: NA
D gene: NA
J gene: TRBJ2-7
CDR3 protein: CASSPGQVGKYEQYF
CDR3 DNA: TGCGCCAGCAGCCCCGGCCAGGTAGGAAAATACGAGCAGTACTTC

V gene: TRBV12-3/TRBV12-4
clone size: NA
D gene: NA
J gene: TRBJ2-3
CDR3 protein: CASSTTVGGGGTDTQYF
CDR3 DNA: TGTGCCAGCAGTACGACTGTAGGGGGGGGAGGGACAGATACGCAGTATTTT

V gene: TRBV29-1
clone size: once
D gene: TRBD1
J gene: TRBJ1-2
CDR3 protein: CSVGTAQNYGYTF
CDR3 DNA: TGCAGTGTCGGGACAGCCCAGAACTATGGCTACACCTTC

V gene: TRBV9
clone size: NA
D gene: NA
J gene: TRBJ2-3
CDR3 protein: CASSGQGGITDTQYF
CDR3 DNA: TGTGCCAGCAGCGGTCAGGGAGGAATCACAGATACGCAGTATTTT

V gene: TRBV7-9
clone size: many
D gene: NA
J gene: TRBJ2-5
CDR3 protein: CASSPKGPLNHPQETQYF
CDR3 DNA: TGTGCCAGCAGCCCAAAAGGCCCCCTCAATCATCCTCAAGAGACCCAGTACTTC

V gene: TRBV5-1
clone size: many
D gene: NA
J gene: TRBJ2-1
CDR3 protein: CASSAAGSVEQEQFF
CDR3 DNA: TGCGCCAGCAGCGCCGCAGGTTCCGTGGAACAAGAGCAGTTCTTC

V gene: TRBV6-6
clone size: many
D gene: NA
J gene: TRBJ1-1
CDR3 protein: CASSAKTGTEAFF
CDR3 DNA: TGTGCCAGCAGTGCCAAGACGGGCACTGAAGCTTTCTTT

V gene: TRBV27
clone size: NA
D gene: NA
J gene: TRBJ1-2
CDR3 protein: CASSRISGDGYTF
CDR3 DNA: TGTGCCAGCAGTCGAATCTCGGGGGATGGCTACACCTTC

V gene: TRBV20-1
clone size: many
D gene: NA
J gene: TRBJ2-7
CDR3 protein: CSARENYEQYF
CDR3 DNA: TGCAGTGCTAGAGAAAACTACGAGCAGTACTTC

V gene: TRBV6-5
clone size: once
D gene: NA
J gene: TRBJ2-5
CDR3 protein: CASSYSHGAQGTQYF
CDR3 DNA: TGTGCCAGCAGTTACTCTCATGGGGCCCAAGGGACCCAGTACTTC

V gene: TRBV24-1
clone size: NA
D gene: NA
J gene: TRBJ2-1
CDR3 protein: CATSDSWVYEQFF
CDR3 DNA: TGTGCCACCAGTGATTCGTGGGTTTATGAGCAGTTCTTC

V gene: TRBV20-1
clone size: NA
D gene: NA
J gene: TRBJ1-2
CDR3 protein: CRTDSIYGYTF
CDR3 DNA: TGCAGGACGGACAGCATCTATGGCTACACCTTC

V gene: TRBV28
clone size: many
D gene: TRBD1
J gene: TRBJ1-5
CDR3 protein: CASSGGDRVQPQHF
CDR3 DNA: TGTGCCAGCAGTGGGGGTGACAGGGTCCAGCCCCAGCATTTT

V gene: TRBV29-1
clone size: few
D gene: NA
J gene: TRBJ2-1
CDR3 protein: CSSRVWNEQFF
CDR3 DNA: TGCAGTTCAAGAGTTTGGAATGAGCAGTTCTTC

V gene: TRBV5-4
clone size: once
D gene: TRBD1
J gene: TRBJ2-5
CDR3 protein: CASSLGTGGFLETQYF
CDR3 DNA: TGTGCCAGCAGCCTAGGGACAGGGGGCTTCTTAGAGACCCAGTACTTC